Each of the 9 T cell receptor beta chains below was sequenced from the same sample in a study of OX40 agonist ivuxolimab in advanced cancers. Receptors were amplified or captured by the immunoSEQ multiplex PCR assay. The source is immuneACCESS, and TCRdb retained only in-frame sequences with V and J called. Part of the clones is not carried over; for the studies checked, unresolved V genes explain less than half of this, and the remainder is unexplained. The sample yields approximately 48,000 clones; over 75% were counted once. The ten largest make up around 2% of the sample. Specimen: CD4+ or CD8+ T cells sorted from blood, collected in a trial of the OX40 agonist ivuxolimab. These receptors came from an adult with an advanced solid tumor such as melanoma, head and neck, liver or kidney cancer.

The rearrangement joins TRBV7-9 to TRBJ1-2, with 8 bases matching TRBD1. Looked up from germline, CDR1 is SEHNR and CDR2 is FQNEAQ (reference sequence). The CDR3 has 13 amino acids. V gave up 5 bases and J gave up 6 bases; unmatched junction bases: 5. This CDR3 is CASSVGQEDGYTF. CDR3 in DNA: TGTGCCAGCAGCGTGGGACAGGAAGATGGCTACACCTTC.

The V call is TRBV29-1, the J call TRBJ1-1; D remains unclear. Deletions cut 2 bases from V and 0 bases from J, with 7 bases between. Germline V gene sequence: CDR1 SQVTM, CDR2 ANQGSEA. This CDR3 is 13 amino acids long. The CDR3 nucleotides read TGCAGCGTTGAACCCCAGGTGAACACTGAAGCTTTCTTT. Its translation is CSVEPQVNTEAFF.

This chain uses TRBV10-3 with TRBJ2-2; D possibly matches TRBD1 or TRBD2 (5 bases each). This CDR3 is built from 16 residues. Germline V gene data show CDR1 as ENHRY and CDR2 as SYGVKD. The ends were cut back, 7 bases at V and 6 bases at J, with 21 bases in the middle. The chain's CDR3 is CAITQGTNRGSGELFF. The CDR3 region has the DNA TGTGCCATCACCCAAGGGACGAATAGAGGCTCCGGGGAGCTGTTTTTT.

J is TRBJ2-1 and V is TRBV28, with TRBD2 as a possible D gene (5 bases). This CDR3 has 13 residues. V lost 2 bases, J lost 8 bases, and 10 bases lay in between. Germline V gene sequence: CDR1 MDHEN, CDR2 SYDVKM. The CDR3 nucleotides read TGTGCCAGCAGTTTACCTAGCTTGGATGAGCAGTTCTTC. It encodes CASSLPSLDEQFF.

The chain is built from TRBV7-9 and TRBJ2-7; 13 positions agree with TRBD2. The CDR3 consists of 18 residues. Germline V gives CDR1 SEHNR, CDR2 FQNEAQ (reference sequence). J lost 5 bases, V lost 0 bases, and 10 bases had no gene match. The CDR3 DNA is TGTGCCAGCAGCTTAGCATCGGGGACTAGCGGGATATCCCACGAGCAGTACTTC. The encoded protein is CASSLASGTSGISHEQYF.

V gene TRBV27 combines with J gene TRBJ2-7; 8 bases agree with TRBD2. V trimming: 3 bases; J trimming: 2 bases; junction bases outside the gene matches: 0. Looked up from germline, CDR1 is MNHEY and CDR2 is SMNVEV (reference sequence). This CDR3 region has 13 residues. In DNA, the CDR3 is TGTGCCAGCAGTTTCGGGAGGGCCTACGAGCAGTACTTC. This translates into CASSFGRAYEQYF.

This clone turned up a few times. The chain couples TRBV5-6 to TRBJ2-1; no firm D call. In germline, CDR1 is SGHDT, CDR2 YYEEEE. Deletions cut 3 bases from V and 4 bases from J, with 17 bases between. The CDR3 consists of 16 residues. The CDR3 sequence: CASSWARPVRYNEQFF. CDR3 nucleotides: TGTGCCAGCAGCTGGGCGAGACCCGTACGATACAATGAGCAGTTCTTC.

This chain uses TRBV28 with TRBJ1-1; D possibly corresponds to TRBD1 (6 bases). Germline-derived CDR1 and CDR2 are MDHEN and SYDVKM. V lost 1 base to trimming and J lost 0 bases, with 15 bases between them. There are 17 residues in the CDR3. CDR3 nucleotides: TGTGCCAGCAGTTTATATGGGGGGCCCCTTATGAACACTGAAGCTTTCTTT. It codes for CASSLYGGPLMNTEAFF.

The chain links TRBV15 to TRBJ2-5; no clear D gene. Germline V gene data show CDR1 as LNHNV and CDR2 as YYDKDF (reference sequence). V shed 4 bases and J shed 1 base, with 10 bases lying between them. CDR3 length: 14 amino acids. The CDR3 bases are TGTGCCACCAGCAAGGGCCTTACCCAAGAGACCCAGTACTTC. Translating gives CATSKGLTQETQYF.